This passage covers 17 T cell receptor beta chains from one sample sequenced in a study of early T cells in non-severe SARS-CoV-2 infection (dated by TCRdb to the early 2020s). Libraries came from 5' RACE. Instrument used: NextSeq 500. The raw public data were reprocessed by TCRdb itself: fastp quality trimming at Q25, MiXCR clonotype calling, in-frame beta chains only. Under each unique CDR3 protein, matching rows form one entry showing the most common genes and DNA. The sample records about 58,000 distinct CDR3 sequences, roughly an eighth of which are singletons. The top ten constitute over 3% of the sample. Sequenced sample: whole blood. These receptors originate from an adult who was a healthcare worker with PCR-confirmed SARS-CoV-2 infection or an uninfected control (not recorded which).

CDR3 nucleotides: TGTGCCAGCAGTGAAAGGGAGCACACTGAAGCTTTCTTT. Translating it yields CASSEREHTEAFF. The V gene is TRBV2, the J gene TRBJ1-1; D is unresolved. Germline V gives CDR1 SNHLY, CDR2 FYNNEI. The CDR3 runs 13 residues. The ends were cut back, 2 bases at V and 3 bases at J, with 7 bases in the middle.

This clonotype appeared a few times. This chain links TRBV3-1 with TRBJ2-3; D tentatively fits TRBD1 or TRBD2 (5 bases each). The CDR3 contains 15 residues. From germline, CDR1 is LGHDT and CDR2 YNNKEL (reference sequence). Trimming shortened V by 1 base and J by 0 bases, and 8 bases separated the two germline ends. The CDR3 bases are TGTGCCAGCAGCCAAGTGTGGGGGAGCACAGATACGCAGTATTTT. Its protein product is CASSQVWGSTDTQYF.

This clonotype was recorded many times. The rearrangement joins TRBV3-1 to TRBJ2-1; 11 bases are shared with TRBD2. J was trimmed by 4 bases and V by 3 bases; bases with no gene match: 8. Per germline, CDR1 LGHDT and CDR2 YNNKEL (reference sequence). CDR3 size: 17 residues. This CDR3 is CASSHEPTSGKYNEQFF. CDR3 sequence (DNA): TGTGCCAGCAGCCATGAACCGACTAGCGGGAAATACAATGAGCAGTTCTTC.

J is TRBJ2-1 and V is TRBV7-9; maybe TRBD2 (7 bases). In germline, CDR1 is SEHNR, CDR2 FQNEAQ (reference sequence). This CDR3 has 17 residues. V was cut by 4 bases and J by 2 bases, with 18 bases left in between. CDR3 sequence reads: CASSSSAGALPYNEQFF. Here the CDR3 DNA reads TGTGCCAGCAGCTCCTCCGCGGGGGCCCTCCCCTACAATGAGCAGTTCTTC.

The CDR3 spells CASSPTSGRGGEKLFF. CDR3 coding DNA: TGTGCCAGCTCACCAACCTCCGGGAGGGGCGGAGAAAAACTGTTTTTT. The gene calls are TRBV18 and TRBJ1-4; TRBD1 is a possible D gene (5 bases). V gave up 2 bases and J gave up 8 bases, with 18 bases separating them. The germline gives CDR1 KGHSH, CDR2 LQKENI. CDR3 size: 16 residues.

This clonotype has ten or more counts. V is TRBV7-9 and J is TRBJ1-5; D possibly corresponds to TRBD1 (5 bases). V lost 5 bases, J lost 0 bases, and 11 bases lay in between. Germline V gene lookup returns CDR1 SEHNR and CDR2 FQNEAQ (reference sequence). The CDR3 is 15 amino acids. The CDR3: CASSLGGYSNQPQHF. The CDR3 bases are TGTGCCAGCAGCCTCGGGGGGTATAGCAATCAGCCCCAGCATTTT.

This clonotype was seen only a few times. The rearrangement joins TRBV6-5 to TRBJ2-3; 15 nucleotides line up with TRBD2. Germline loops: CDR1 MNHEY, CDR2 SVGAGI. The CDR3 runs 19 residues. The J segment lost 4 bases and the V segment lost 6 bases, leaving 14 bases of the junction unmatched. CDR3: CASRPTLRGLAGGPDTQYF. The CDR3, as DNA: TGTGCCAGCAGGCCCACCCTCAGAGGACTAGCGGGAGGGCCAGATACGCAGTATTTT.

The chain links TRBV21-1 to TRBJ2-7; the table's D call, TRBD2, has no DNA check behind it. TRBV21-1 is annotated as a pseudogene. This CDR3 is built from 11 residues. DNA of the CDR3: TGTGCCAGCAGCAAAGAGGCGGGGCAGTACTTC. Translated, it gives CASSKEAGQYF.

The chain joins TRBV20-1 to TRBJ2-7; 14 nucleotides line up with TRBD2. After removal of 6 bases from V and 2 bases from J, the junction contained 6 bases not matched to a gene. The CDR3 totals 15 residues. Germline V gives CDR1 DFQATT, CDR2 SNEGSKA (reference sequence). CDR3: CSARLAGGPPYEQYF. CDR3 sequence (DNA): TGCAGTGCGCGACTAGCGGGAGGGCCCCCCTACGAGCAGTACTTC.

The table lists this clonotype with many counts. The V gene is TRBV3-1, the J gene TRBJ1-5; D is unclear. The CDR3 contains 13 residues. V was pared by 2 bases and J by 4 bases, with 6 bases between. In germline, CDR1 is LGHDT, CDR2 YNNKEL (reference sequence). CDR3 loop: CASSQLPNQPQHF. The CDR3 nucleotides are TGTGCCAGCAGCCAACTCCCTAATCAGCCCCAGCATTTT.

This clonotype was counted many times. The rearrangement joins TRBV7-9 to TRBJ2-2; 9 bases align to TRBD2. Germline CDR1 and CDR2: SEHNR and FQNEAQ (reference sequence). With V trimmed by 5 bases and J by 10 bases, 5 bases remained unmatched. The CDR3 runs to 13 residues. The CDR3 loop is CASSLLAGSELFF. The CDR3 DNA reads TGTGCCAGCAGCCTCCTAGCGGGGTCGGAGCTGTTTTTT.

The V gene is TRBV3-1, the J gene TRBJ2-7; no reliable D call. Germline V gene data show CDR1 as LGHDT and CDR2 as YNNKEL (reference sequence). The CDR3 length is 12 residues. Trimming removed 4 bases from V and 1 base from J, with 5 bases in between. The CDR3 bases are TGTGCCAGCAGCCGCATTTCCTACGAGCAGTACTTC. This sequence encodes CASSRISYEQYF.

This clonotype was seen repeatedly, ten times or more. The chain couples TRBV27 to TRBJ1-1, with 8 bases aligning to TRBD1. Germline V gene data show CDR1 as MNHEY and CDR2 as SMNVEV (reference sequence). The CDR3 spans 14 residues. The J segment lost 0 bases and the V segment lost 4 bases, leaving 1 base of the junction unmatched. This CDR3 reads CASSSRGLNTEAFF. The CDR3 nucleotides read TGTGCCAGCAGTTCCAGGGGGCTGAACACTGAAGCTTTCTTT.

The chain employs TRBV7-3 and TRBJ2-3; D might be TRBD1 (6 bases). The CDR3 length is 15 residues. Germline V gene lookup returns CDR1 SGHTA and CDR2 FQGTGA. V lost 1 base, J lost 2 bases, and 10 bases lay in between. CDR3 in DNA: TGTGCCAGCAGCTTAAGACAGGTTACCACAGATACGCAGTATTTT. It is translated as CASSLRQVTTDTQYF.

This clonotype was seen at least ten times. The chain employs TRBV7-9 and TRBJ2-1, with no clear D. The germline V and J ends were trimmed by 5 bases and 8 bases, with 16 bases remaining between them. Germline CDR1 SEHNR, CDR2 FQNEAQ (reference sequence). The CDR3 is 14 residues long. As DNA, the CDR3 is TGTGCCAGCAGCGCTCAGCCAAAAAGCGATGAGCAGTTCTTC. As protein: CASSAQPKSDEQFF.

In its sample, this clonotype was seen a few times. The V and J genes are TRBV29-1 and TRBJ2-7, with 7 bases that match TRBD1. The CDR3 covers 12 residues. Trimming at V came to 5 bases and at J to 1 base, leaving 2 bases not matched to a gene. The V gene's germline CDR1 is SQVTM and CDR2 ANQGSEA. The DNA of the CDR3 is TGCAGCGTTTGGACAGGTTCCTACGAGCAGTACTTC. As protein: CSVWTGSYEQYF.

This clonotype came up many times. The chain has TRBV2 and TRBJ2-1, with a tentative D call TRBD1 (5 bases). The V gene lost 6 bases and the J gene lost 8 bases, with 8 bases spanning the gap. CDR1 is SNHLY and CDR2 is FYNNEI in the germline V gene. This CDR3 has 11 amino acids. In nucleotides, the CDR3 is TGTGCCAGCAGGGGGCTCGATGAGCAGTTCTTC. It specifies CASRGLDEQFF.